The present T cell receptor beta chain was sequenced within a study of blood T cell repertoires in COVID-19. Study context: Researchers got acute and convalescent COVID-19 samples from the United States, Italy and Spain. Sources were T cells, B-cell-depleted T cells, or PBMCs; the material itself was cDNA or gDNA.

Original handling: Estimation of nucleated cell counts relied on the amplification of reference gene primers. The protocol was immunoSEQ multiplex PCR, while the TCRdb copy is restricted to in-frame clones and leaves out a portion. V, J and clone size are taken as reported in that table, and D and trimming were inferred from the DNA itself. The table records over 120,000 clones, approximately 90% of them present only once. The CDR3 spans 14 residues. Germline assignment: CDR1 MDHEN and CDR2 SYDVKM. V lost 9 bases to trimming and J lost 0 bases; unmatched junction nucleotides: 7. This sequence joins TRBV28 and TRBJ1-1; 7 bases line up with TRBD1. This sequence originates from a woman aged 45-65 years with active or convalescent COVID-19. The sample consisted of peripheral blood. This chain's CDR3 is CASGQVGMNTEAFF. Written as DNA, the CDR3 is TGTGCCAGTGGACAGGTCGGCATGAACACTGAAGCTTTCTTT. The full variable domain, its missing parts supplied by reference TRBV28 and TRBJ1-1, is DVKVTQSSRYLVKRTGEKVFLECVQDMDHENMFWYRQDPGLGLRLIYFSYDVKMKEKGDIPEGYSVSREKKERFSLILESASTNQTSMYLCASGQVGMNTEAFFGQGTRLTVV.